A selection of T cell receptor beta chains follows, all from one sample in a study of blood T cell repertoires in COVID-19. Measured with immunoSEQ multiplex PCR; TCRdb has only the in-frame clones, and not every one. The sample consists of under 150,000 clones, approximately 82% of them appearing once. The source material was peripheral blood. These receptor sequences come from a man aged 40-49 years with active or convalescent COVID-19. Each CDR3 is given with its conserved first and last residue.

TRBJ2-3	TRBV2	CASSPGGAGTDTQYF
TRBJ2-4	TRBV19	CASSMGQGVNIQYF
TRBJ1-4	TRBV6-2/TRBV6-3	CASSAGNVGEKLFF
TRBJ1-1	TRBV6-2/TRBV6-3	CASSRPAGGITEAFF
TRBJ2-3	TRBV5-1	CASSLATGKYATDTQYF
TRBJ1-4	TRBV6-5	CASRPGGPNEKLFF
TRBJ1-1	TRBV6-5	CASSIRRQGRTEAFF
TRBJ2-1	TRBV9	CASSVGGASYNEQFF
TRBJ2-7	TRBV21-1	CASNVGTYEQYF
TRBJ2-7	TRBV3-1/TRBV3-2	CASNHGGGSYEQYF
TRBJ2-2	TRBV18	CASSNRDTGELFF
TRBJ2-7	TRBV5-1	CASSLDGQGIAEQYF
TRBJ2-7	TRBV13	CASSAAPDSPYEQYF
TRBJ2-1	TRBV5-4	CASRGPAGGRNEQFF
TRBJ1-1	TRBV5-1	CASSLAGGNTEAFF
TRBJ2-1	TRBV12-5	CASGRGLAGVNNEQFF
TRBJ2-3	TRBV11-3	CASSLGGLAVTDTQYF
TRBJ2-1	TRBV3-1/TRBV3-2	CASRGGNEQFF
TRBJ1-4	TRBV25-1	CASSGPGGGYATNEKLFF
TRBJ2-1	TRBV7-2	CASSPGREFYNEQFF
TRBJ2-1	TRBV19	CASSPREAGSISSYNEQFF
TRBJ2-5	TRBV2	CASTQWASGGETQYF
TRBJ1-5	TRBV7-2	CASASTGQKNQPQHF
TRBJ2-2	TRBV14	CASSHKPNSHTGELFF
TRBJ2-7	TRBV21-1	CASSKDGGQGVDEQYF
TRBJ1-6	TRBV19	CASYREVTSSYNSPLHF
TRBJ2-1	TRBV19	CASSARTGANNEQFF
TRBJ2-7	TRBV6-2/TRBV6-3	CASSQGANEQYF
TRBJ1-1	TRBV2	CASSAGTGGGVNTEAFF
TRBJ1-1	TRBV5-6	CASSLPSFTGTEAFF
TRBJ2-5	TRBV3-1/TRBV3-2	CASSQGLAGGETQYF
TRBJ2-1	TRBV10-3	CAISSSSGGAYNEQFF
TRBJ1-2	TRBV25-1	CASLTGQSGYTF
TRBJ1-1	TRBV5-4	CASSLSGGTEAFF
TRBJ1-1	TRBV6-5	CASRNRGREAFF
TRBJ1-6	TRBV7-3	CASSLWGQDQSPLHF
TRBJ1-5	TRBV5-1	CASSSGQPNQPQHF
TRBJ2-5	TRBV9	CASSVEGGQETQYF
TRBJ2-5	TRBV6-5	CASSWGQGSETQYF
TRBJ1-4	TRBV19	CASKYRGGFWEKLFF
TRBJ2-6	TRBV6-4	CASSNSPEGANVLTF
TRBJ2-1	TRBV11-2	CASSLGAGLAGGYNEQFF